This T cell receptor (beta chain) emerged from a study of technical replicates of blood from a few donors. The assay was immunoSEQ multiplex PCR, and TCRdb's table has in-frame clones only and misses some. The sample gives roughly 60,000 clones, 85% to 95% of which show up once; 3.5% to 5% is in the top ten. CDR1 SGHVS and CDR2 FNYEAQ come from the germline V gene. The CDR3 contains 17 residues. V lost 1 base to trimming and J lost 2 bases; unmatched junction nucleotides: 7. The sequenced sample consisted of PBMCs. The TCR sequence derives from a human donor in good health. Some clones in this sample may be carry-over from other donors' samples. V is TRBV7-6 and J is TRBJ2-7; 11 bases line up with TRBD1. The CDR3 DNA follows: TGTGCCAGCAGCTTAGTGTCACCGGGACAGGGGGCCTACGAGCAGTACTTC. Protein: CASSLVSPGQGAYEQYF.